This TCR beta chain originates from a study of blood T cell repertoires in COVID-19. At the level of the study: Nucleic acid was either cDNA or gDNA, and it came from T cells, B-cell-depleted T cells, or PBMCs.

The sample holds one count of this clone. Per the original data handling: Reference gene primer amplification in the assay estimated nucleated cell counts. Here immunoSEQ multiplex PCR was the method, and the copy in TCRdb shows in-frame clones only, minus some. That table supplies the V and J calls and clone size; D and trimming were determined from the DNA. The data contain approximately 50,000 clones, 79% of them singletons. The CDR3 runs to 14 residues. CDR1 is LNHNV, CDR2 YYDKDF, per germline (reference sequence). Trimming took 6 bases from V and 3 from J, leaving 12 bases between them. This sequence originates from a man between 65 and 80 years old with acute or convalescent COVID-19. The rearrangement links TRBV15 to TRBJ2-1; tentative D call: TRBD2 (7 bases). Material: peripheral blood. DNA for the CDR3: TGTGCCACCAGGACGGGGGGCAACTACAATGAGCAGTTCTTC. Translation gives CATRTGGNYNEQFF.